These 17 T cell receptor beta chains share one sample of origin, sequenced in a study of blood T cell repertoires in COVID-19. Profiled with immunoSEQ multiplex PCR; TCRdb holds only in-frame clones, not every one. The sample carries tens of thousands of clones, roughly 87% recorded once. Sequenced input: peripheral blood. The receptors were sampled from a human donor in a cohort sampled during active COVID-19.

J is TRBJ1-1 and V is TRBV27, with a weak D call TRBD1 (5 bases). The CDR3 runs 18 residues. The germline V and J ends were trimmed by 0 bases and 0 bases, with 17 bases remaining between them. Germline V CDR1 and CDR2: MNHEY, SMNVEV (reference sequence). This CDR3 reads CASSLSGGRARMNTEAFF. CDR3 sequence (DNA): TGTGCCAGCAGTTTATCGGGGGGGAGAGCGAGAATGAACACTGAAGCTTTCTTT.

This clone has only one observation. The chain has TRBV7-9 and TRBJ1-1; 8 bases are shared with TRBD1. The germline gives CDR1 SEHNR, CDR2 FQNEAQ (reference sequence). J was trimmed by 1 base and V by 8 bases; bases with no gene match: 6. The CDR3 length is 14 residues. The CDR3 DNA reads TGTGCCAGCGGGACAGGCGTGGCGAACACTGAAGCTTTCTTT. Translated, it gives CASGTGVANTEAFF.

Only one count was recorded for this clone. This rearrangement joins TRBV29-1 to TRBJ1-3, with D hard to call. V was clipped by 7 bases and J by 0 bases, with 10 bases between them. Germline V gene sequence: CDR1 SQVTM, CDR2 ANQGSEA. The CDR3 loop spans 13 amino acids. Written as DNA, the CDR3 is TGCAGCGCGGATGTGAGCTCTGGAAACACCATATATTTT. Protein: CSADVSSGNTIYF.

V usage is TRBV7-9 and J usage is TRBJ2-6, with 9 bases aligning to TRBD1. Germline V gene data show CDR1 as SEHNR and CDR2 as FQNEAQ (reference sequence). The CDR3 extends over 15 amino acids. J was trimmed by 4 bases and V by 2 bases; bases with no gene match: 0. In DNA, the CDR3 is TGTGCCAGCAGCTTAACAGGGGGCGGGGCCAACGTCCTGACTTTC. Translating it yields CASSLTGGGANVLTF. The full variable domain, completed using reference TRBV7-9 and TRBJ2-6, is DTGVSQNPRHKITKRGQNVTFRCDPISEHNRLYWYRQTLGQGPEFLTYFQNEAQLEKSRLLSDRFSAERPKGSFSTLEIQRTEQGDSAMYLCASSLTGGGANVLTFGAGSRLTVL.

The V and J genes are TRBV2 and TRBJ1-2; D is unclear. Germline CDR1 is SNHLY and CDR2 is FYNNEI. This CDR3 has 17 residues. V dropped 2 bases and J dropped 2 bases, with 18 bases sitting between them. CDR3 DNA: TGTGCCAGCAGTGAATTAGGGCGGGTCGGTGGCAACTATGGCTACACCTTC. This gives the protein CASSELGRVGGNYGYTF.

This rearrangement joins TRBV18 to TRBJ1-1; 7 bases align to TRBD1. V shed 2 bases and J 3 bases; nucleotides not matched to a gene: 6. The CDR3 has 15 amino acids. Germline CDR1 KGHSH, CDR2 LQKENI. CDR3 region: CASSPITGADTEAFF. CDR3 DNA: TGTGCCAGCTCACCAATAACAGGGGCCGACACTGAAGCTTTCTTT.

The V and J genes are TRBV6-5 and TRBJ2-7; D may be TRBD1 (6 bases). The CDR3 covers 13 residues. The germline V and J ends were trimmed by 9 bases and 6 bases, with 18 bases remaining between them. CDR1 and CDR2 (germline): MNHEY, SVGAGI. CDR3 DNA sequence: TGTGCCAGTGCTGGGCAGGGGAAGTCCGAGCAGTACTTC. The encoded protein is CASAGQGKSEQYF.

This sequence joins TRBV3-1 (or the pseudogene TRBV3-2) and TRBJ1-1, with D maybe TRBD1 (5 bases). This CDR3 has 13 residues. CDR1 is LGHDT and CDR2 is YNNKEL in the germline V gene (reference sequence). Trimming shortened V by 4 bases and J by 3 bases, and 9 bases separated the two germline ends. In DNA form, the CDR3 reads TGTGCCAGCAGCCGCAAAGGGGACACTGAAGCTTTCTTT. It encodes CASSRKGDTEAFF.

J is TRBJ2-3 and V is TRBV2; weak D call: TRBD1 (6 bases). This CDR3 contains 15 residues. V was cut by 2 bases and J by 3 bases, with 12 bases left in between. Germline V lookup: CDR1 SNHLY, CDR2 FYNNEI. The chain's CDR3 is CASSETGRITDTQYF. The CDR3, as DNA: TGTGCCAGCAGTGAAACAGGGCGTATAACAGATACGCAGTATTTT.

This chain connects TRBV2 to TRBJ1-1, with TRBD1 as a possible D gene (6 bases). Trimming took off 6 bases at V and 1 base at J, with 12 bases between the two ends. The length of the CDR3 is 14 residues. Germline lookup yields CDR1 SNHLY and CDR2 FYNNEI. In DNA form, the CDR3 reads TGTGCCAGCAGGGCCAGGGGAAGGAACACTGAAGCTTTCTTT. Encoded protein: CASRARGRNTEAFF. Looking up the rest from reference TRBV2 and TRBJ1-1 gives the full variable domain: EPEVTQTPSHQVTQMGQEVILRCVPISNHLYFYWYRQILGQKVEFLVSFYNNEISEKSEIFDDQFSVERPDGSNFTLKIRSTKLEDSAMYFCASRARGRNTEAFFGQGTRLTVV.

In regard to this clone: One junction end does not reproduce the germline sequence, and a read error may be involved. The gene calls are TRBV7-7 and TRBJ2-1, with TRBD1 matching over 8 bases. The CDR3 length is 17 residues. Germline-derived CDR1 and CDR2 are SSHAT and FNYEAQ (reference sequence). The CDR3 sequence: CASSPAAGTGPDNEQFF. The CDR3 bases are TGTGCTAGCAGCCCGGCCGCCGGGACAGGCCCCGACAATGAGCAGTTCTTC.

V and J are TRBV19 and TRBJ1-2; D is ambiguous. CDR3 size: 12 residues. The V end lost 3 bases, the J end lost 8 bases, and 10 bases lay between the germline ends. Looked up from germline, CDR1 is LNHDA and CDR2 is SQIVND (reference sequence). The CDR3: CASSMKGGGYTF. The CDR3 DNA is TGTGCCAGTAGTATGAAAGGAGGCGGCTACACCTTC.

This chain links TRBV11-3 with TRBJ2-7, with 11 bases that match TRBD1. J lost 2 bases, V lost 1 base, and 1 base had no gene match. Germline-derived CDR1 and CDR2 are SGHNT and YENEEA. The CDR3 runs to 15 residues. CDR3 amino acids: CASSLGTGGTYEQYF. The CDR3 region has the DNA TGTGCCAGCAGCTTAGGGACAGGGGGCACCTACGAGCAGTACTTC.

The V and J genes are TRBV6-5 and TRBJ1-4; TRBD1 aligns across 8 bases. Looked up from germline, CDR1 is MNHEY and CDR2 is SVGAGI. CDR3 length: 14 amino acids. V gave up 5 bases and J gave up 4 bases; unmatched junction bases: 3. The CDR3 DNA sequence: TGTGCCAGCAGTCGACAGGGGAGTAATGAAAAACTGTTTTTT. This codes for CASSRQGSNEKLFF.

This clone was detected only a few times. The chain's CDR3 is CASRLAGGTGELFF. Written as DNA, the CDR3 is TGCGCCAGCAGACTAGCGGGAGGGACCGGGGAGCTGTTTTTT. This sequence joins TRBV10-2 and TRBJ2-2, with 13 bases matching TRBD2. CDR3 length equals 14 residues. The V segment lost 6 bases and the J segment 5 bases; nucleotides outside the gene matches: 0. Per the germline V gene, CDR1 is WSHSY and CDR2 is SAAADI.

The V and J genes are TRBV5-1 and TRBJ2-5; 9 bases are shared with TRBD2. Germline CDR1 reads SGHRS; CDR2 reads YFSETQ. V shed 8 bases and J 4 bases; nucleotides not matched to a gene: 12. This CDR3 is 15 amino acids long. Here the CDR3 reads CASELAGAGGETQYF. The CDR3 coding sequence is TGCGCCAGTGAATTAGCGGGGGCAGGGGGAGAGACCCAGTACTTC.

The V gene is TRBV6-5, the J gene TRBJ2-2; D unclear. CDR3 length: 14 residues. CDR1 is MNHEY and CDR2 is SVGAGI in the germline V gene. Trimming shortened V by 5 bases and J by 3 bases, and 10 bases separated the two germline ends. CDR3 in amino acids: CASSKFADTGELFF. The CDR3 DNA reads TGTGCCAGCAGTAAATTTGCGGACACCGGGGAGCTGTTTTTT.